This T cell receptor (beta chain) was found in a study of shared clonotypes between healthy human individuals. Study-wide findings and caveats: Roughly 5% of naive CD4 clonotypes were common to a few donors.

Generated by immunoSEQ multiplex PCR, the TCRdb table keeps only in-frame clones and is missing some. The sample includes 1 million to 1.3 million clones, 75% to 80% of them seen just once. A note on this clone: The antigen is undetermined.

The sequenced sample consisted of memory CD4+ T cells from PBMCs. Subset in this sample: CD45RA-negative fraction. This TCR derives from a man aged 18 to 30 in good health. Some clones in this sample may be carry-over from other donors' samples.

The CDR3, as DNA: TGTGCCAGCAGTTTCCCGACCTCTGGAAACACCATATATTTT. Its translation is CASSFPTSGNTIYF. The V call is TRBV28, the J call TRBJ1-3; no clear D gene. Trimming removed 3 bases from V and 0 bases from J, with 6 bases in between. This CDR3 contains 14 residues. Germline V gene lookup returns CDR1 MDHEN and CDR2 SYDVKM.